A single sample gave rise to the 9 T cell receptor beta chains below, sequenced in a study of patients with pleural tuberculosis. TCRdb re-derived calls from the reads in MiXCR, one entry per CDR3 protein. The sample yields 29,000 or so distinct CDR3 sequences, more than 15% seen once. Sample: peripheral blood. All receptors derive from a human donor with pleural tuberculosis.

This clonotype was seen at least ten times. V usage is TRBV7-2 and J usage is TRBJ2-7; D is perhaps TRBD1 (7 bases). Germline V CDR1 and CDR2: SGHTA, FQGNSA. With 5 bases removed from V and 4 bases from J, the gap between germline ends came to 12 bases. The CDR3 contains 13 residues. The CDR3 nucleotides are TGTGCCAGCAGCCCAGGGGGGAGGTACGAGCAGTACTTC. Its translation: CASSPGGRYEQYF.

In its sample, this clonotype was seen many times. This rearrangement joins TRBV19 to TRBJ2-7; no firm D call. CDR3 length: 13 residues. Trimming took 5 bases from V and 2 from J, leaving 10 bases between them. The germline gives CDR1 LNHDA, CDR2 SQIVND (reference sequence). CDR3 sequence reads: CASSPTSAYEQYF. As DNA, the CDR3 is TGTGCCAGTAGTCCGACGTCGGCCTACGAGCAGTACTTC.

This clonotype has a count of ten or more. The chain carries TRBV2 and TRBJ1-2; no clear D. Germline CDR1 is SNHLY and CDR2 is FYNNEI. The CDR3 runs to 10 residues. V gave up 8 bases and J gave up 3 bases, with 4 bases separating them. CDR3 amino acids: CASHDYGYTF. The DNA of the CDR3 is TGTGCCAGCCACGACTATGGCTACACCTTC.

This clonotype was counted many times. V usage is TRBV5-1 and J usage is TRBJ2-3; TRBD1 matches 8 bases. Germline V gives CDR1 SGHRS, CDR2 YFSETQ. This CDR3 has 17 residues. With 2 bases clipped from V and 3 bases from J, the junction kept 11 bases outside the gene matches. This chain's CDR3 is CASSFNYDNRGTDTQYF. In DNA form, the CDR3 reads TGCGCCAGCAGCTTTAACTATGACAACAGGGGGACAGATACGCAGTATTTT.

This clonotype was counted ten times or more. The chain couples TRBV20-1 to TRBJ2-4; the match to TRBD1 covers 7 bases. After removal of 6 bases from V and 1 base from J, the junction contained 6 bases not matched to a gene. This CDR3 is built from 14 residues. Germline CDR1 reads DFQATT; CDR2 reads SNEGSKA (reference sequence). This CDR3 is CSATGLTAKNIQYF. DNA for the CDR3: TGCAGTGCGACAGGGTTGACGGCCAAAAACATTCAGTACTTC.

This clonotype was counted many times. The V gene is TRBV7-9, the J gene TRBJ2-3; no reliable D call. This CDR3 contains 12 residues. Germline V gene sequence: CDR1 SEHNR, CDR2 FQNEAQ (reference sequence). Trimming took 7 bases from V and 2 from J, leaving 7 bases between them. Here the CDR3 reads CASTQITDTQYF. As DNA, the CDR3 is TGTGCCAGCACCCAAATCACAGATACGCAGTATTTT.

The gene calls are TRBV29-1 and TRBJ2-7; D is possibly TRBD2 (5 bases). The germline V gene encodes CDR1 SQVTM and CDR2 ANQGSEA. V was pared by 4 bases and J by 6 bases, with 10 bases between. The CDR3 is 11 amino acids. The CDR3 coding sequence is TGCAGCGTTGGGTCGGGGTCCGAGCAGTACTTC. It translates to CSVGSGSEQYF.

This clonotype has ten or more counts. CDR3 residues: CASSQAPRQGVKSPLHF. DNA for the CDR3: TGCGCCAGCAGCCAAGCACCAAGACAGGGGGTTAAATCACCCCTCCACTTT. The rearrangement joins TRBV4-1 to TRBJ1-6, with TRBD1 matching over 9 bases. The length of the CDR3 is 17 residues. The V and J ends lost 1 base and 10 bases, in that order; junction bases with no gene match: 11. Germline V lookup: CDR1 MGHRA, CDR2 YSYEKL.

There are many counts of this clonotype. The rearrangement links TRBV30 to TRBJ1-1; no reliable D call. Germline V gene sequence: CDR1 GTSNPN, CDR2 SVGIG (reference sequence). The CDR3 loop spans 12 amino acids. Deletions cut 8 bases from V and 7 bases from J, with 17 bases between. DNA for the CDR3: TGTGCCAATTCGGGGAGGAACGGTGAAGCTTTCTTT. Protein sequence: CANSGRNGEAFF.